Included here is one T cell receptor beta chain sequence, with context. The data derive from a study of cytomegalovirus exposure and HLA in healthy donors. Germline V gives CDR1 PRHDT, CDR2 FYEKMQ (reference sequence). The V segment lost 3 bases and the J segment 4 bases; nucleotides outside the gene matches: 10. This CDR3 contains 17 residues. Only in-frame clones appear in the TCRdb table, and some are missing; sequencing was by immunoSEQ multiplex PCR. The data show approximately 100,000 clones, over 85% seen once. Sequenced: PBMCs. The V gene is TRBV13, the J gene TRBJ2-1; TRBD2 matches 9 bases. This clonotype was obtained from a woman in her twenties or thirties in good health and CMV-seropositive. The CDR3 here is CASSLGVPTSGYNEQFF. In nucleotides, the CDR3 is TGTGCCAGCAGCTTGGGGGTACCAACTAGCGGGTACAATGAGCAGTTCTTC.